The 9 T cell receptor beta chains given below trace back to one sample, sequenced in a study of T-cell reconstitution after alpha-beta-depleted transplantation in children. Preparation of the TCRbeta library involved a method that used unique molecular identifiers. TCRdb re-derived calls from the PCR reads in MiXCR, one entry per CDR3 protein. The data show fewer than 550,000 distinct CDR3 sequences, with 15% to 20% seen just once and around 28% held by the top ten. The specimen comprised PBMCs, mostly from graft donor cells, sampled 360 days after TCRalphabeta/CD19-depleted stem cell transplant. These receptors were taken from a boy in the first two years of life who had a stem cell transplant for Wiskott-Aldrich syndrome, so the T cells may come from the graft donor.

This clonotype was counted between two and nine times. The chain combines TRBV4-2 with TRBJ2-7; TRBD1 aligns across 8 bases. This CDR3 has 16 residues. V dropped 2 bases and J dropped 5; count of bases not matched to a gene: 11. Germline assignment: CDR1 LGHNA and CDR2 YNFKEQ. CDR3 sequence (DNA): TGTGCCAGCAGCCAAACATCAGGGGGCGCAGTCCACGAGCAGTACTTC. It is translated as CASSQTSGGAVHEQYF.

This clonotype has more than one count but fewer than ten. This chain uses TRBV11-3 with TRBJ2-1; 7 nucleotides agree with TRBD1. The CDR3 runs to 16 residues. In germline, CDR1 is SGHNT, CDR2 YENEEA. J lost 3 bases, V lost 6 bases, and 11 bases had no gene match. The CDR3 region has the DNA TGTGCCAGCAGTTTTAACAGGGGCAATCTCTACAATGAGCAGTTCTTC. Its translation: CASSFNRGNLYNEQFF.

The chain uses TRBV5-1 and TRBJ2-3; D tentatively reads TRBD1 or TRBD2 (6 bases each). The V and J ends lost 0 bases and 6 bases respectively, with 17 bases between them. The CDR3 runs 16 residues. The V gene's germline CDR1 is SGHRS and CDR2 YFSETQ. The CDR3 here is CASSLEGGLGPDTQYF. The CDR3 DNA is TGCGCCAGCAGCTTGGAGGGGGGTCTCGGGCCTGATACGCAGTATTTT.

This clonotype was detected ten times or more. CDR3 nucleotides: TGTGCCAGCAGCCCGCTCGAATCCTACGAGCAGTACTTC. Its protein product is CASSPLESYEQYF. The chain couples TRBV7-6 to TRBJ2-7; D not certain. Germline V gives CDR1 SGHVS, CDR2 FNYEAQ. CDR3 length: 13 amino acids. The V end was cut by 5 bases, the J end by 1 base, with 9 bases between. The complete variable domain, with remaining parts taken from reference TRBV7-6 and TRBJ2-7, reads GAGVSQSPRYKVTKRGQDVALRCDPISGHVSLYWYRQALGQGPEFLTYFNYEAQQDKSGLPNDRFSAERPEGSISTLTIQRTEQRDSAMYRCASSPLESYEQYFGPGTRLTVT.

The rearrangement uses TRBV6-4 and TRBJ2-2; D remains ambiguous. The CDR3 contains 14 residues. The germline CDR1 and CDR2 sequences are MRHNA and SNTAGT. The V and J ends lost 10 bases and 7 bases respectively, with 19 bases between them. The CDR3 sequence: CATINYSDGGELFF. The CDR3 DNA follows: TGTGCCACAATCAACTACTCCGACGGCGGGGAGCTGTTTTTT.

The table lists this clonotype with many counts. The chain uses TRBV7-9 and TRBJ2-7; D is ambiguous. With 1 base removed from V and 2 bases from J, the gap between germline ends came to 6 bases. The germline V gene encodes CDR1 SEHNR and CDR2 FQNEAQ (reference sequence). CDR3 size: 13 residues. CDR3 coding DNA: TGTGCCAGCAGCTTAGGTCTAGCCTACGAGCAGTACTTC. Protein: CASSLGLAYEQYF. The full variable domain, rest sourced from reference TRBV7-9 and TRBJ2-7, is DTGVSQNPRHKITKRGQNVTFRCDPISEHNRLYWYRQTLGQGPEFLTYFQNEAQLEKSRLLSDRFSAERPKGSFSTLEIQRTEQGDSAMYLCASSLGLAYEQYFGPGTRLTVT.

This chain joins TRBV3-1 and TRBJ2-2, with D maybe TRBD2 (6 bases). CDR1 is LGHDT and CDR2 is YNNKEL in the germline V gene (reference sequence). This CDR3 has 17 residues. Trimming removed 2 bases at V and 2 bases at J, with 15 bases between. The CDR3 DNA follows: TGTGCCAGCAGCCAACGGGGACTCCCGTCCAACACCGGGGAGCTGTTTTTT. Amino acids: CASSQRGLPSNTGELFF.

This clonotype showed up just a few times. This sequence joins TRBV20-1 and TRBJ2-7; 9 bases agree with TRBD1. From germline, CDR1 is DFQATT and CDR2 SNEGSKA (reference sequence). V was clipped by 1 base and J by 5 bases; unmatched bases: 6. The CDR3 is 14 residues long. The CDR3 region is CSARAYRGLDEQYF. CDR3 in DNA: TGCAGTGCTAGAGCTTACAGGGGGCTAGACGAGCAGTACTTC.

This clonotype was detected only a few times. J is TRBJ2-3 and V is TRBV7-2; 9 nucleotides agree with TRBD2. This CDR3 is 17 amino acids long. Per germline, CDR1 SGHTA and CDR2 FQGNSA. The V gene end was trimmed by 0 bases and the J gene end by 5 bases; junction bases not matched to a gene: 9. The CDR3 loop reads CASSLAFAGGPRDTQYF. The CDR3 bases are TGTGCCAGCAGCTTAGCATTTGCGGGAGGGCCCAGAGATACGCAGTATTTT. The whole variable domain, remainder taken from reference TRBV7-2 and TRBJ2-3, is GAGVSQSPSNKVTEKGKDVELRCDPISGHTALYWYRQSLGQGLEFLIYFQGNSAPDKSGLPSDRFSAERTGGSVSTLTIQRTQQEDSAVYLCASSLAFAGGPRDTQYFGPGTRLTVL.